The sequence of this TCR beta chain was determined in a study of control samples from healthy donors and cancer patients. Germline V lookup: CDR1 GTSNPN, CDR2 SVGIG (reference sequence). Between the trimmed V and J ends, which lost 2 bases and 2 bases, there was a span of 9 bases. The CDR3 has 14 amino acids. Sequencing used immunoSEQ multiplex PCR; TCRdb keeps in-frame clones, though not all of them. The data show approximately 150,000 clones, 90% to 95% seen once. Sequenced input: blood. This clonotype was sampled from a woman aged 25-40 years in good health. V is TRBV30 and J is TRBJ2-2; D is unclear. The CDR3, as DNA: TGTGCCTGGAGTCCAGACTTAAACACCGGGGAGCTGTTTTTT. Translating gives CAWSPDLNTGELFF.